This TCR beta chain was observed in a study of control samples from healthy donors and cancer patients. Here immunoSEQ multiplex PCR was the method, and the copy in TCRdb shows in-frame clones only, minus some. The data hold roughly 59,000 clones, with around 90% observed a single time. Trimming removed 3 bases at V and 4 bases at J, with 15 bases between. CDR3 length: 16 residues. Per the germline V gene, CDR1 is LGHDT and CDR2 is YNNKEL (reference sequence). The sequencing sample was made of PBMCs. The genes are TRBV3-1 (or the pseudogene TRBV3-2) and TRBJ2-2; D perhaps matches TRBD2 (6 bases). The clonotype originates from a man between 40 and 49 years old with colorectal cancer. The DNA of the CDR3 is TGTGCCAGCAGCCACACGACGGGGACTTCCACCGGGGAGCTGTTTTTT. This encodes CASSHTTGTSTGELFF.